This T cell receptor (beta chain) was captured in a study of CD8 T cells in Susac syndrome. Germline lookup yields CDR1 MNHNS and CDR2 SASEGT. With 6 bases removed from V and 0 bases from J, the gap between germline ends came to 20 bases. The CDR3 loop spans 17 amino acids. Roughly 0.45 to 1 ug RNA was reverse transcribed with random hexamers. An immunoSEQ multiplex PCR generated amplified TCR beta CDR3 products spanning 54 Vbeta and 13 Jbeta. MiXCR, run by TCRdb on the immunoSEQ multiplex PCR reads, gives a single entry per CDR3 protein. The sample lists 100,000 to 150,000 distinct CDR3 sequences, just under 95% occurring once.

The specimen was CD8+ T cells from PBMCs. The chain is built from TRBV6-1 and TRBJ1-1; no definite D call. The origin of this receptor is a human donor with Susac syndrome. Here the CDR3 DNA reads TGTGCCAGCAGGCCGGACCGATACCGGGGATTGAACACTGAAGCTTTCTTT. Its translation: CASRPDRYRGLNTEAFF.